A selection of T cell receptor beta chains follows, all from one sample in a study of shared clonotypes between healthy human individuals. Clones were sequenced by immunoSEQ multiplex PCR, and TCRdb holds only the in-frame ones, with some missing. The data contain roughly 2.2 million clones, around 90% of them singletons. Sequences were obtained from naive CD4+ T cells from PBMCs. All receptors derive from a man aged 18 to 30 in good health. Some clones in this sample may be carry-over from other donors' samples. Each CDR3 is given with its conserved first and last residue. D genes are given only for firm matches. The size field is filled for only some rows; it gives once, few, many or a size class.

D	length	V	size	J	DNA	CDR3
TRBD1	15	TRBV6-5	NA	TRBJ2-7	TGTGCCAGCAGTCTCGGACAGGGGGCGATCTACGAGCAGTACTTC	CASSLGQGAIYEQYF
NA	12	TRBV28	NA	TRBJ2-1	TGTGCCAGCAGTCTCACCAGAGCCGAACAGTTCTTC	CASSLTRAEQFF
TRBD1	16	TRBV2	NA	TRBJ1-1	TGTGCCAGCAGTGAAAGGCGGTCAGGGGGCGAAACTGAAGCTTTCTTT	CASSERRSGGETEAFF
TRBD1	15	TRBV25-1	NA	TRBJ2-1	TGTGCCAGCAGTGAAAACAGGGGAATGCCCCGTGAGCAGTTCTTC	CASSENRGMPREQFF
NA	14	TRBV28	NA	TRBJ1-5	TGTGCCAGCAACCGCTTACATAGCAATCAGCCCCAGCATTTT	CASNRLHSNQPQHF
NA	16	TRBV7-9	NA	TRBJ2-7	TGTGCCAGCAGCTCTCAAGACAGAACGGGCTCCTACGAGCAGTACTTC	CASSSQDRTGSYEQYF
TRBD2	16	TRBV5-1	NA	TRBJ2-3	TGCGCCAGCAGCTTGATGGCTAGCGGGAGCACAGATACGCAGTATTTT	CASSLMASGSTDTQYF
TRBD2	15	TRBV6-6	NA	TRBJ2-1	TGTGCCAGCAGTTCTAGCGGGAGCTCCTACAATGAGCAGTTCTTC	CASSSSGSSYNEQFF
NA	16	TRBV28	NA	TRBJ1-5	TGTGCCAGCAGCTTGTCGTGGGGCGAGCCCTATCAGCCCCAGCATTTT	CASSLSWGEPYQPQHF
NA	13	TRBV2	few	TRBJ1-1	TGTGCCAGCAGTGTACACCAGAACACTGAAGCTTTCTTT	CASSVHQNTEAFF
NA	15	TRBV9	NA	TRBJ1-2	TGTGCCAGCAGCGTAGGTCCCTCGGAGACCTATGGCTACACCTTC	CASSVGPSETYGYTF
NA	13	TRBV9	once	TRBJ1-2	TGTGCCAGCCGGGGGGGCCCTAACTATGGCTACACCTTC	CASRGGPNYGYTF
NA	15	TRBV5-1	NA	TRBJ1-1	TGCGCCAGCAGCTTCCAGGCGCCCTTGAACACTGAAGCTTTCTTT	CASSFQAPLNTEAFF
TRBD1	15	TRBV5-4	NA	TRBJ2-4	TGTGCCAGCAGCCCCCTGGACAGGGCAGGAAACATTCAGTACTTC	CASSPLDRAGNIQYF
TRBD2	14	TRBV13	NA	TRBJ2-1	TGTGCCAGCGGGTGGCTAGCGGACCACAATGAGCAGTTCTTC	CASGWLADHNEQFF
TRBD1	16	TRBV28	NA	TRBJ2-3	TGTGCCAGCAGTCCCCCTAGACAGGGTAGTCCAGATACGCAGTATTTT	CASSPPRQGSPDTQYF